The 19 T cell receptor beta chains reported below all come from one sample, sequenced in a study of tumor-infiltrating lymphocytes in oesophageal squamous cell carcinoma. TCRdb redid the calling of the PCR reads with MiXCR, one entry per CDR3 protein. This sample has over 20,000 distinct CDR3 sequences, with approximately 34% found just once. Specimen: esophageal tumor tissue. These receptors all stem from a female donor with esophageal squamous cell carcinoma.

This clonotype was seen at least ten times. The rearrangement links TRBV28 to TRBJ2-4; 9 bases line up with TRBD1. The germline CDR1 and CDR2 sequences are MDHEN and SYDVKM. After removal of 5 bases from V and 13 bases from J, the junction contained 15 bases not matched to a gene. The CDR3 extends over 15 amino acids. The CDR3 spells CASSLSRDRVCEQYF. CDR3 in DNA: TGTGCCAGCAGTCTCTCTCGGGACAGGGTCTGTGAGCAGTACTTC.

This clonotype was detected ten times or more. CDR3 sequence reads: CASSFSLLAGAREETQYF. The DNA for the CDR3 is TGTGCCAGCAGTTTTAGTCTACTAGCGGGAGCGCGGGAAGAGACCCAGTACTTC. The rearrangement uses TRBV28 and TRBJ2-5, with 11 bases aligning to TRBD2. Per germline, CDR1 MDHEN and CDR2 SYDVKM. This CDR3 is built from 18 residues. Trimming at V came to 3 bases and at J to 3 bases, leaving 12 bases not matched to a gene.

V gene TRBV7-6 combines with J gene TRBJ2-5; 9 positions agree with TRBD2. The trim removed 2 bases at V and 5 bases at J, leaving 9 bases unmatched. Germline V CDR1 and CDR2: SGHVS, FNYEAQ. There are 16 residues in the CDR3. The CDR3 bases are TGTGCCAGCAGCTTACGGGCGGGAGGGCCCCGGGAGACCCAGTACTTC. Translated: CASSLRAGGPRETQYF.

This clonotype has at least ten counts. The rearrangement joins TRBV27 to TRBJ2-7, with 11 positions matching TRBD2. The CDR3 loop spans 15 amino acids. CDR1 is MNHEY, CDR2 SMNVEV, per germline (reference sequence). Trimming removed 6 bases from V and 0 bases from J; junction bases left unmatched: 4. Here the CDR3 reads CASSTTSGISYEQYF. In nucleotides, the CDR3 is TGTGCCAGCAGCACGACTAGCGGGATCTCCTACGAGCAGTACTTC.

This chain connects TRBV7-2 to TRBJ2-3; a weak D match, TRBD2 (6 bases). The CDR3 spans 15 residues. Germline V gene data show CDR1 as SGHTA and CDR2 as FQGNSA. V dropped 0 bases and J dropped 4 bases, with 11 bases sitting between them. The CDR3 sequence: CASSLAGSRADTQYF. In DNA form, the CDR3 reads TGTGCCAGCAGCTTAGCCGGGAGTCGGGCAGATACGCAGTATTTT.

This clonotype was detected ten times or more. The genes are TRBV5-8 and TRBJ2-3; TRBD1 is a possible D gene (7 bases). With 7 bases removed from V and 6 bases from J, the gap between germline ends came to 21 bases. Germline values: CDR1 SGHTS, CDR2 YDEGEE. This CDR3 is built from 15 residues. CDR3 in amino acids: CASLYRGRGTDTQYF. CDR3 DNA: TGTGCCAGCTTATACAGGGGTCGGGGGACCGATACGCAGTATTTT. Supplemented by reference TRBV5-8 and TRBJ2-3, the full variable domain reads EAGVTQSPTHLIKTRGQQATLRCSPISGHTSVYWYQQALGLGLQFLLWYDEGEERNRGNFPPRFSGRQFPNYSSELNVNALELEDSALYLCASLYRGRGTDTQYFGPGTRLTVL.

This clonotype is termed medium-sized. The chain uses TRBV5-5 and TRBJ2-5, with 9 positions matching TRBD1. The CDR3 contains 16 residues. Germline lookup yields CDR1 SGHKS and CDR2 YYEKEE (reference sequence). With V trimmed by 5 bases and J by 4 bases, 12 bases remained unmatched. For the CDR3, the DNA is TGTGCCAGCAGTCAAAAGACAGGGGGAGGAGGAGAGACCCAGTACTTC. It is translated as CASSQKTGGGGETQYF.

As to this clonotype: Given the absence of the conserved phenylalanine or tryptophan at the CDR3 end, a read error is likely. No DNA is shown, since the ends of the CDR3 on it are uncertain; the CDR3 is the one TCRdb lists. The CDR3 loop reads CASSSGDRVRFWIHPSTLGT. This rearrangement joins TRBV7-6 to TRBJ2-3; the table's D gene call, TRBD1, was not cross checked with the DNA. Germline V gives CDR1 SGHVS, CDR2 FNYEAQ. The length of the CDR3 is 20 amino acids, counting both ends.

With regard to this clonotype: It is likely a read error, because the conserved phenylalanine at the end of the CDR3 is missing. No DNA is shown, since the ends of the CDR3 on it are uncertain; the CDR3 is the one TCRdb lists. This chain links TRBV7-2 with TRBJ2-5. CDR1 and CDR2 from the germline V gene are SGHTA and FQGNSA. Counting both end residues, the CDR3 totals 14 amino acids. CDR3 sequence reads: CASSFSIYEQYFGN.

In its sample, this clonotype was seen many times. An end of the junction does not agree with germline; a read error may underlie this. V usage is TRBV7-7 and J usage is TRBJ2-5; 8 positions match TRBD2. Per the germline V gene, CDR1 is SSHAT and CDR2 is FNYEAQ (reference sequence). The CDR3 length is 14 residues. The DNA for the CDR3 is TGTGCTAGCAGCTTAGGGACTAGCCAAGAGACCCAGTACTTC. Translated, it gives CASSLGTSQETQYF. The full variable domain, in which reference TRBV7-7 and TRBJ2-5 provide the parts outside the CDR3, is GAGVSQSPRYKVTKRGQDVTLRCDPISSHATLYWYQQALGQGPEFLTYFNYEAQPDKSGLPSDRFSAERPEGSISTLTIQRTEQRDSAMYRCASSLGTSQETQYFGPGTRLLVL.

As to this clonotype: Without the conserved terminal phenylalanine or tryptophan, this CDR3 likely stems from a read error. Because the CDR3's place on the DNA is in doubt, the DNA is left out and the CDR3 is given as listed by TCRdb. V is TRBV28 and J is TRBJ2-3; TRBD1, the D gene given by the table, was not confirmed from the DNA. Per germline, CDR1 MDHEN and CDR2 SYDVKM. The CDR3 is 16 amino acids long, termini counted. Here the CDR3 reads CASKRQVTSYEQYFGN.

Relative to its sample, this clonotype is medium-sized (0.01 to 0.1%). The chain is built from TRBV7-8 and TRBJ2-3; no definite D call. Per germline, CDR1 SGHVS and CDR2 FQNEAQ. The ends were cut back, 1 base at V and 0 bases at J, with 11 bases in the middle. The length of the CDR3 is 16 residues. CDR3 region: CASSLVRFTSTDTQYF. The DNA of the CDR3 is TGTGCCAGCAGCTTAGTGAGGTTCACTAGCACAGATACGCAGTATTTT.

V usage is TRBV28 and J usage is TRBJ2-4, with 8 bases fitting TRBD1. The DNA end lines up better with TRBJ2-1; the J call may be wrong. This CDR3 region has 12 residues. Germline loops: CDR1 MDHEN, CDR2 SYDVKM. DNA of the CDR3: TGTGCCAGCAGACGACAGGGGCATGAGCAGTTCTTC. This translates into CASRRQGHEQFF.

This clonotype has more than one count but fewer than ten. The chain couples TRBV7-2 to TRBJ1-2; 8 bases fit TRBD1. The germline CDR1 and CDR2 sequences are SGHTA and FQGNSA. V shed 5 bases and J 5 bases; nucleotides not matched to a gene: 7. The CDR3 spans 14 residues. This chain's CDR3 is CASSPDRGTYGYTF. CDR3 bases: TGTGCCAGCAGCCCCGACAGGGGAACATATGGCTACACCTTC.

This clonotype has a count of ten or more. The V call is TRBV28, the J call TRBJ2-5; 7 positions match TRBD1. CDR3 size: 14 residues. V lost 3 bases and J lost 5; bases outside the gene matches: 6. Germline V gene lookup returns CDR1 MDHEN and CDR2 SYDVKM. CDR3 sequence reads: CASSFQGVYETQYF. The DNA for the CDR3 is TGTGCCAGCAGTTTCCAGGGGGTTTATGAGACCCAGTACTTC. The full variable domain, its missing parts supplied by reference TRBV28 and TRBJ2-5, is DVKVTQSSRYLVKRTGEKVFLECVQDMDHENMFWYRQDPGLGLRLIYFSYDVKMKEKGDIPEGYSVSREKKERFSLILESASTNQTSMYLCASSFQGVYETQYFGPGTRLLVL.

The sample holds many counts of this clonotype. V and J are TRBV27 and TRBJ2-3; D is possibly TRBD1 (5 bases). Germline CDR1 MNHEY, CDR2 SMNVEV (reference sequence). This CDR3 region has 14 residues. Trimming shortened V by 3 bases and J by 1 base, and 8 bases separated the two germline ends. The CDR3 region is CASSFGRGTDTQYF. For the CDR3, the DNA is TGTGCCAGCAGTTTCGGCAGGGGCACAGATACGCAGTATTTT.

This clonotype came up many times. CDR3 sequence: CASSLERGAGGNTIYF. CDR3 nucleotide sequence: TGTGCCAGCAGCTTAGAGAGGGGGGCGGGTGGAAACACCATATATTTT. V usage is TRBV7-8 and J usage is TRBJ1-3, with a tentative D call TRBD1 (6 bases). CDR3 size: 16 residues. Germline V gives CDR1 SGHVS, CDR2 FQNEAQ. V was pared by 1 base and J by 3 bases, with 13 bases between.

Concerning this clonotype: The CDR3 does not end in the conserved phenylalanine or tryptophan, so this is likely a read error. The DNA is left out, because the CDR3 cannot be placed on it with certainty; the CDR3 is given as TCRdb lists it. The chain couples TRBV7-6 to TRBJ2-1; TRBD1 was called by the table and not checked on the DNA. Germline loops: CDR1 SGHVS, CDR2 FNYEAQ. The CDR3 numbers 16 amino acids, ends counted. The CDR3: CASSLLGGAEGYTFGS.

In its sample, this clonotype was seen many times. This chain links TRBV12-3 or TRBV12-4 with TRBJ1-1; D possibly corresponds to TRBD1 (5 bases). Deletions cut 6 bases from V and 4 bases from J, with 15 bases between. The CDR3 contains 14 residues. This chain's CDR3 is CASSSNPGFTEAFF. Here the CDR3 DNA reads TGTGCCAGCAGCTCGAATCCAGGGTTCACTGAAGCTTTCTTT.